The rows below give T cell receptor beta chains drawn from one sample of a study of B cell selection in AIRE deficiency. Assay used: immunoSEQ multiplex PCR; TCRdb lists only in-frame clones, some missing. The repertoire holds some 24,000 clones, with roughly 97% as singletons. The sample consisted of conventional CD4+ T cells sorted from PBMCs. The receptor set was obtained from a human donor with AIRE deficiency. The CDR3 runs from the conserved cysteine through the conserved F or W. D genes are given only for firm matches. The size field is filled for only some rows; it gives once, few, many or a size class.

cdr3_nt: TGTGCCAGCAGCGGACTAGCGGACTACGAGCAGTACTTC
cdr3_aa: CASSGLADYEQYF
d_call: TRBD2
j_call: TRBJ2-7
v_call: TRBV13
clone_size: NA

cdr3_nt: TGTGCCAGCAGGACCACTTCCAGGCGTCAAGAGACCCAGTACTTC
cdr3_aa: CASRTTSRRQETQYF
d_call: NA
j_call: TRBJ2-5
v_call: TRBV28
clone_size: NA

cdr3_nt: TGTGCCAGCTTGGACAGGGGGGATGACACCATATATTTT
cdr3_aa: CASLDRGDDTIYF
d_call: TRBD1
j_call: TRBJ1-3
v_call: TRBV6-5
clone_size: NA

cdr3_nt: TGTGCCAGCTCACCGGGACTAGCGGGCGTGCAGACCCAGTACTTC
cdr3_aa: CASSPGLAGVQTQYF
d_call: TRBD2
j_call: TRBJ2-5
v_call: TRBV18
clone_size: NA

cdr3_nt: TGTGCCAGCAGTTCGTACGGACTAGCGGGAGTCGGGAATGAGCAGTTCTTC
cdr3_aa: CASSSYGLAGVGNEQFF
d_call: TRBD2
j_call: TRBJ2-1
v_call: TRBV9
clone_size: NA

cdr3_nt: TGTGCCAGCAGACGGGCGGGACAGGGGTACGAGCAGTACTTC
cdr3_aa: CASRRAGQGYEQYF
d_call: TRBD1
j_call: TRBJ2-7
v_call: TRBV11-2
clone_size: NA

cdr3_nt: TGTGCCAGCAGTGATCCGGCAGGGCTCTATGGCTACACCTTC
cdr3_aa: CASSDPAGLYGYTF
d_call: NA
j_call: TRBJ1-2
v_call: TRBV6-1
clone_size: NA

cdr3_nt: TGTGCCAGTAGTATAGGAACAGATCGGGAAAAACTGTTTTTT
cdr3_aa: CASSIGTDREKLFF
d_call: NA
j_call: TRBJ1-4
v_call: TRBV19
clone_size: NA

cdr3_nt: TGTGCCAGCACCGCCCTAGGGCGGGAGTCCTACAATGAGCAGTTCTTC
cdr3_aa: CASTALGRESYNEQFF
d_call: TRBD2
j_call: TRBJ2-1
v_call: TRBV7-9
clone_size: NA

cdr3_nt: TGTGCCAGCAGCTTGCCCACTAGCTACGAGCAGTACTTC
cdr3_aa: CASSLPTSYEQYF
d_call: NA
j_call: TRBJ2-7
v_call: TRBV5-6
clone_size: NA

cdr3_nt: TGTGCCGGCGAACTAGGAGCTTTCTTT
cdr3_aa: CAGELGAFF
d_call: NA
j_call: TRBJ1-1
v_call: TRBV27
clone_size: NA

cdr3_nt: TGCGCCAGCAGCTTGTGGGACTCCTACGAGCAGTACTTC
cdr3_aa: CASSLWDSYEQYF
d_call: NA
j_call: TRBJ2-7
v_call: TRBV5-1
clone_size: NA

cdr3_nt: TGTGCCAGTAGTGTAGCGGGAAGCTCCTACAATGAGCAGTTCTTC
cdr3_aa: CASSVAGSSYNEQFF
d_call: TRBD2
j_call: TRBJ2-1
v_call: TRBV19
clone_size: NA

cdr3_nt: TGTGCCAGCAGCGGCTATGCTAGAGAGGCCTACGAGCAGTACTTC
cdr3_aa: CASSGYAREAYEQYF
d_call: NA
j_call: TRBJ2-7
v_call: TRBV9
clone_size: once

cdr3_nt: TGTGCCAGTAGCCAACAGGGCACGGTGAACACTGAAGCTTTCTTT
cdr3_aa: CASSQQGTVNTEAFF
d_call: NA
j_call: TRBJ1-1
v_call: TRBV19
clone_size: NA

cdr3_nt: TGTGCCAGCAGTCTTGAACGGGGGGCTAACTATGGCTACACCTTC
cdr3_aa: CASSLERGANYGYTF
d_call: NA
j_call: TRBJ1-2
v_call: TRBV7-9
clone_size: once

cdr3_nt: TGTGCCAGCAGATCGGAAAACACTGAAGCTTTCTTT
cdr3_aa: CASRSENTEAFF
d_call: NA
j_call: TRBJ1-1
v_call: TRBV6-1
clone_size: NA

cdr3_nt: TGCGCCAGCAGCCTCTCTCTACAGTTCCTCTATGGCTACACCTTC
cdr3_aa: CASSLSLQFLYGYTF
d_call: NA
j_call: TRBJ1-2
v_call: TRBV4-3
clone_size: NA

cdr3_nt: TGCGCCAGCATTATGGATCTGGGCGCCGGGGAGCTGTTTTTT
cdr3_aa: CASIMDLGAGELFF
d_call: NA
j_call: TRBJ2-2
v_call: TRBV5-1
clone_size: NA

cdr3_nt: TGCGCCAGCAGTACCCCGCGTTACTCCTACAATGAGCAGTTCTTC
cdr3_aa: CASSTPRYSYNEQFF
d_call: NA
j_call: TRBJ2-1
v_call: TRBV10-2
clone_size: NA

cdr3_nt: TGCGCCAGCAGACCAACTAGCGGGAGGGCCAATGAGCAGTTCTTC
cdr3_aa: CASRPTSGRANEQFF
d_call: TRBD2
j_call: TRBJ2-1
v_call: TRBV4-1
clone_size: NA

cdr3_nt: TGTGCCAGCAGTCCTCTCCCGGGACCCGGGTACCAAGAGACCCAGTACTTC
cdr3_aa: CASSPLPGPGYQETQYF
d_call: NA
j_call: TRBJ2-5
v_call: TRBV28
clone_size: NA

cdr3_nt: TGTGCCAGCAGCTTAGGGATGGGCGGGGCCGGGAGGCAGTACTTC
cdr3_aa: CASSLGMGGAGRQYF
d_call: NA
j_call: TRBJ2-7
v_call: TRBV7-2
clone_size: NA

cdr3_nt: TGTGCCAGCAGCTTACCGGGTTTCAGCACCGGGGAGCTGTTTTTT
cdr3_aa: CASSLPGFSTGELFF
d_call: NA
j_call: TRBJ2-2
v_call: TRBV7-9
clone_size: NA

cdr3_nt: TGTGCCAGCTCACCAGTTCAGGCGGGGACCCAGTACTTC
cdr3_aa: CASSPVQAGTQYF
d_call: NA
j_call: TRBJ2-5
v_call: TRBV18
clone_size: NA

cdr3_nt: TGTGCCAGCAGCTTTGGGACTAGCGGCACAGATACGCAGTATTTT
cdr3_aa: CASSFGTSGTDTQYF
d_call: TRBD2
j_call: TRBJ2-3
v_call: TRBV7-7
clone_size: NA

cdr3_nt: TGTGCCAGTACGAGAGGGACAGGTGAGATGAACACTGAAGCTTTCTTT
cdr3_aa: CASTRGTGEMNTEAFF
d_call: TRBD1
j_call: TRBJ1-1
v_call: TRBV19
clone_size: NA

cdr3_nt: TGCGCCAGCAGCTTGGAGGGGTGGAGTGGCTACACCTTC
cdr3_aa: CASSLEGWSGYTF
d_call: NA
j_call: TRBJ1-2
v_call: TRBV5-1
clone_size: NA

cdr3_nt: TGTGCCAGCAGTGCACCTGGGACAGGGGATATTCCGGCCAAAAACATTCAGTACTTC
cdr3_aa: CASSAPGTGDIPAKNIQYF
d_call: TRBD1
j_call: TRBJ2-4
v_call: TRBV6-1
clone_size: NA

cdr3_nt: TGTGCCAGCAGCTTAACCGGACAGGGCACAGATACGCAGTATTTT
cdr3_aa: CASSLTGQGTDTQYF
d_call: TRBD1
j_call: TRBJ2-3
v_call: TRBV7-3
clone_size: NA

cdr3_nt: TGTGCCAGCAGTACCCCGACAGGGTTCGAGCAGTACTTC
cdr3_aa: CASSTPTGFEQYF
d_call: TRBD1
j_call: TRBJ2-7
v_call: TRBV28
clone_size: NA

cdr3_nt: TGCGCCAGCAGCCAGACTAGCGGCAGCTCCTACAATGAGCAGTTCTTC
cdr3_aa: CASSQTSGSSYNEQFF
d_call: TRBD2
j_call: TRBJ2-1
v_call: TRBV4-3
clone_size: NA

cdr3_nt: TGTGCCAGCAGCCAAAGACAGGGCGATCAGCCCCAGCATTTT
cdr3_aa: CASSQRQGDQPQHF
d_call: TRBD1
j_call: TRBJ1-5
v_call: TRBV4-2
clone_size: NA

cdr3_nt: TGCGCCAGCAGCTTGGATGCGGGGGCTAGCACAGATACGCAGTATTTT
cdr3_aa: CASSLDAGASTDTQYF
d_call: NA
j_call: TRBJ2-3
v_call: TRBV5-1
clone_size: NA

cdr3_nt: TGTGCCAGCAAAACGACAGGGATCGGAGACTATGGCTACACCTTC
cdr3_aa: CASKTTGIGDYGYTF
d_call: TRBD1
j_call: TRBJ1-2
v_call: TRBV28
clone_size: NA

cdr3_nt: TGTGCCAGCAGTTCTCCTAGCGGGAGGGGCACAGATACGCAGTATTTT
cdr3_aa: CASSSPSGRGTDTQYF
d_call: TRBD2
j_call: TRBJ2-3
v_call: TRBV28
clone_size: NA

cdr3_nt: TGTGCCAGCTTCCGGACAGGGACTGGAAACACCATATATTTT
cdr3_aa: CASFRTGTGNTIYF
d_call: TRBD1
j_call: TRBJ1-3
v_call: TRBV18
clone_size: NA